This T cell receptor (beta chain) was identified in a study of Ad26.COV2.S vaccination and SARS-CoV-2 variants. Whole-study results and caveats: Vaccinees showed greater spike-specific TCR breadth than placebo recipients. TCR breadth and depth analyses may have underestimated total T cell responses.

A note on this clone: Its specificity is not known.

The CDR3 is 13 residues long. Germline-derived CDR1 and CDR2 are SEHNR and FQNEAQ (reference sequence). The germline V and J ends were trimmed by 5 bases and 8 bases, with 10 bases remaining between them. Described treatment: 19 received Ad26.COV2.S at low or high dose, single or two shots; 5 received placebo; per-sample allocation not given. Samples analyzed were those drawn on day 63 after the first vaccine or placebo injection. Profiled with immunoSEQ multiplex PCR; TCRdb holds only in-frame clones, not every one. Of approximately 300,000 clones in the sample, over 80% were seen once. This clonotype was obtained from a person between 18 and 65 years old who received the Ad26.COV2.S COVID-19 vaccine or a placebo. Sequencing was performed on peripheral blood, taken in a trial of Ad26.COV2.S vaccine versus placebo. The rearrangement links TRBV7-9 to TRBJ1-6; unclear D gene. CDR3 sequence: CASSLSLDSPLHF. The CDR3 DNA reads TGTGCCAGCAGCCTCTCCCTAGATTCACCCCTCCACTTT.